This T cell receptor (beta chain) was captured by sequencing in a study of blood T cells in healthy people across ages. Findings of the study overall: Possibly, changes in expanded clonotypes were confounded because donor CMV status was unknown. Strong correlation existed between TCR beta diversity and naive T cell percentage.

Comment on this clonotype: No antigen is known for it. A read error may produce the germline difference seen at one junction end.

At least 7 million PBMCs were isolated per sample. The CDR3 spans 14 residues. The second PCR ran roughly 6 to 11 cycles with a sample-barcoded 5' primer and J-beta primers. TCRdb reanalysed the 5' RACE reads using MiXCR and keeps one entry per CDR3 protein. This table has over a million distinct CDR3 sequences, roughly 40% appearing once. The chain uses TRBV12-3 or TRBV12-4 and TRBJ2-7, with D unclear. Sequences were obtained from blood. The receptor was derived from a woman under 30 in good health. The CDR3 spells CASSLQLGIYEQYF. For the CDR3, the DNA is TGTGCCAGTAGTTTACAACTGGGGATCTACGAGCAGTACTTC.